Sequencing of this TCR beta chain was carried out in a study of Graves' ophthalmopathy and Graves' hyperthyroidism. Study conclusions and caveats: Forecasting of ophthalmopathy progression by the model achieved approximately 70% sensitivity and around 77% specificity. Blood also contained most of the expanded thyroid clonotypes above 0.001 frequency.

This CDR3 comprises 16 residues. From germline, CDR1 is MNHNS and CDR2 SASEGT. Trimming removed 6 bases at V and 2 bases at J, with 20 bases between. RNA transcripts served as template for amplifying TCR beta CDR3 sequences. Following a first-round RT-PCR that used HTBI primers, a second-round multiplex PCR was carried out. TCRdb independently ran MiXCR on the multiplex PCR reads; one entry per CDR3 protein. The sample has over a million distinct CDR3 sequences; less than 45% are singletons. To note about this clonotype: Its antigen remains unknown.

The chain carries TRBV6-1 and TRBJ2-7; D remains ambiguous. Sequencing was performed on peripheral blood or thyroid tissue (not recorded which). The receptor was isolated from an adult man with Graves' hyperthyroidism. CDR3 DNA: TGTGCCAGCAGGGTCGGTCTAAAATTTCGGCCCTACGAGCAGTACTTC. Amino acids: CASRVGLKFRPYEQYF.